A single sample is the source of the 29 T cell receptor beta chains below, sequenced in a study of T cell responses to AZD1222 COVID-19 vaccine. Measured with immunoSEQ multiplex PCR; TCRdb has only the in-frame clones, and not every one. The table lists 150,000 or so clones, 85% to 90% of them singletons, with 3.5% to 4.5% in the top ten. Sequenced material: peripheral blood, taken 28 days after the second dose of the MenACWY control vaccine. The receptors were gathered from an adult who received the MenACWY meningococcal vaccine as a control.

The gene calls are TRBV19 and TRBJ2-5, with TRBD2 matching over 14 bases. Germline V CDR1 and CDR2: LNHDA, SQIVND (reference sequence). The V gene end was trimmed by 10 bases and the J gene end by 4 bases; junction bases not matched to a gene: 5. The CDR3 totals 14 residues. CDR3 nucleotide sequence: TGTGCCACAGGGGGACTAGCGGGAGCAGAGACCCAGTACTTC. Translated, it gives CATGGLAGAETQYF.

In this sample, this clone turned up once. This rearrangement joins TRBV5-1 to TRBJ1-1; TRBD1 agrees at 7 bases. The CDR3 is made up of 14 amino acids. With 5 bases clipped from V and 1 base from J, the junction kept 5 bases outside the gene matches. Germline V gives CDR1 SGHRS, CDR2 YFSETQ. CDR3 coding DNA: TGCGCCAGCAGGGAGAGGACAGGGAACACTGAAGCTTTCTTT. It specifies CASRERTGNTEAFF. Full variable domain (missing parts from reference TRBV5-1 and TRBJ1-1): KAGVTQTPRYLIKTRGQQVTLSCSPISGHRSVSWYQQTPGQGLQFLFEYFSETQRNKGNFPGRFSGRQFSNSRSEMNVSTLELGDSALYLCASRERTGNTEAFFGQGTRLTVV.

CDR3 coding DNA: TGTGCCAGCAGCTTAGGGACTAGGAATGAGCAGTTCTTC. Amino acids: CASSLGTRNEQFF. The chain couples TRBV7-2 to TRBJ2-1; 7 bases agree with TRBD2. CDR3 length: 13 amino acids. Trimming took 1 base from V and 7 from J; bases not matched to a gene: 1. Germline CDR1 SGHTA, CDR2 FQGNSA.

This chain joins TRBV12-3 or TRBV12-4 and TRBJ1-2; perhaps TRBD1 as D (5 bases). Trimming cost V 5 bases and J 6 bases, with 13 bases left between them. CDR3 length: 13 residues. CDR3 DNA sequence: TGTGCCAGCAGTCAAGACAGCGGCAATGGCTACACCTTC. Amino acid sequence: CASSQDSGNGYTF.

The rearrangement links TRBV5-4 to TRBJ2-1; the D gene is possibly TRBD1 (5 bases). The CDR3 is made up of 13 amino acids. Trimming stripped 0 bases from V and 6 bases from J, with 7 bases between. Germline values: CDR1 SGHNT, CDR2 YYREEE (reference sequence). The CDR3 DNA is TGTGCCAGCAGCTTGGGCAGGGTCAATGAGCAGTTCTTC. Translating it yields CASSLGRVNEQFF.

V is TRBV4-1 and J is TRBJ1-5; perhaps TRBD1 as D (5 bases). CDR1 is MGHRA, CDR2 YSYEKL, per germline. The CDR3 has 14 amino acids. V dropped 2 bases and J dropped 11 bases, with 16 bases sitting between them. The CDR3 bases are TGCGCCAGCAGCCAAATTTTAACAGGTTCAACCCAGCATTTT. Translated, it gives CASSQILTGSTQHF.

The gene calls are TRBV6-5 and TRBJ2-6; no clear D. This CDR3 has 16 residues. In germline, CDR1 is MNHEY, CDR2 SVGAGI. Deletions cut 2 bases from V and 0 bases from J, with 8 bases between. CDR3 loop: CASSYTLASGANVLTF. The CDR3 region has the DNA TGTGCCAGCAGTTACACCCTCGCCTCTGGGGCCAACGTCCTGACTTTC.

This chain uses TRBV18 with TRBJ2-1; the D gene could be TRBD1 or TRBD2 (6 bases each). Trimming left V 2 bases short and J 4 bases short, with 15 bases between. In germline, CDR1 is KGHSH, CDR2 LQKENI. The CDR3 has 16 amino acids. The DNA of the CDR3 is TGTGCCAGCTCACCAAGCGGCGCGGGGACATACAATGAGCAGTTCTTC. It encodes CASSPSGAGTYNEQFF.

The J gene is TRBJ1-3, the V gene TRBV11-3; D remains unclear. The germline V gene has CDR1 SGHNT and CDR2 YENEEA. CDR3 length: 13 amino acids. The V end was cut by 5 bases, the J end by 0 bases, with 5 bases between. CDR3 region: CASSPSSGNTIYF. DNA of the CDR3: TGTGCCAGCAGCCCAAGCTCTGGAAACACCATATATTTT. Full variable domain (missing parts from reference TRBV11-3 and TRBJ1-3): EAGVVQSPRYKIIEKKQPVAFWCNPISGHNTLYWYLQNLGQGPELLIRYENEEAVDDSQLPKDRFSAERLKGVDSTLKIQPAELGDSAVYLCASSPSSGNTIYFGEGSWLTVV.

V is TRBV20-1 and J is TRBJ1-2; 7 positions agree with TRBD1. The J segment lost 8 bases and the V segment lost 7 bases, leaving 7 bases of the junction unmatched. CDR1 is DFQATT, CDR2 SNEGSKA, per germline (reference sequence). The CDR3 has 11 residues. The CDR3 DNA follows: TGCAGTGGCGTAGGGGGCTGGGGCTACACCTTC. Translating gives CSGVGGWGYTF.

This sequence joins TRBV11-2 and TRBJ2-7; TRBD2 aligns across 7 bases. This CDR3 comprises 16 residues. In germline, CDR1 is SGHAT, CDR2 FQNNGV. With 3 bases clipped from V and 3 bases from J, the junction kept 11 bases outside the gene matches. CDR3 residues: CASSFRAGERLYEQYF. The CDR3 DNA follows: TGTGCCAGCAGCTTTCGGGCGGGAGAGCGACTCTACGAGCAGTACTTC.

The rearrangement links TRBV28 to TRBJ1-5; D is undetermined. Per the germline V gene, CDR1 is MDHEN and CDR2 is SYDVKM. Trimming took off 1 base at V and 3 bases at J, with 13 bases between the two ends. This CDR3 region has 16 residues. CDR3: CASSLFGGGYNQPQHF. DNA for the CDR3: TGTGCCAGCAGTTTATTCGGTGGCGGATACAATCAGCCCCAGCATTTT.

The J gene is TRBJ2-5, the V gene TRBV7-9; tentatively, D is TRBD1 (6 bases). This CDR3 comprises 15 residues. Per germline, CDR1 SEHNR and CDR2 FQNEAQ (reference sequence). Trimming stripped 4 bases from V and 2 bases from J, with 14 bases between. CDR3 sequence: CASSSYRDKQETQYF. The DNA for the CDR3 is TGTGCCAGCAGCTCCTACCGGGACAAACAAGAGACCCAGTACTTC. The full variable domain, its missing parts supplied by reference TRBV7-9 and TRBJ2-5, is DTGVSQNPRHKITKRGQNVTFRCDPISEHNRLYWYRQTLGQGPEFLTYFQNEAQLEKSRLLSDRFSAERPKGSFSTLEIQRTEQGDSAMYLCASSSYRDKQETQYFGPGTRLLVL.

This chain links TRBV28 with TRBJ2-3; 7 bases are shared with TRBD2. Germline CDR1 MDHEN, CDR2 SYDVKM. The CDR3 extends over 14 amino acids. The ends lost 4 bases at V and 0 bases at J; junction bases unmatched: 1. The CDR3: CASSCGGSTDTQYF. The CDR3 bases are TGTGCCAGCAGTTGCGGGGGTAGCACAGATACGCAGTATTTT.

The chain joins TRBV4-3 to TRBJ1-1; D is perhaps TRBD1 (5 bases). The V end lost 0 bases, the J end lost 0 bases, and 14 bases lay between the germline ends. CDR3 length: 17 amino acids. Germline V gene sequence: CDR1 LGHNA, CDR2 YSLEER. The chain's CDR3 is CASSQDKVGTVNTEAFF. In nucleotides, the CDR3 is TGCGCCAGCAGCCAAGATAAGGTGGGGACTGTGAACACTGAAGCTTTCTTT.

This clone has more than one count but fewer than ten. The rearrangement uses TRBV27 and TRBJ2-1; 7 bases map to TRBD2. Unmatched junction bases numbered 8, after V lost 4 bases and J lost 8 bases. Germline values: CDR1 MNHEY, CDR2 SMNVEV (reference sequence). The length of the CDR3 is 14 residues. The CDR3 DNA reads as TGTGCCAGCAGTTCGCTAGCGGCCTGGGATGAGCAGTTCTTC. Encoded protein: CASSSLAAWDEQFF.

The rearrangement uses TRBV5-6 and TRBJ2-1; D is uncertain. Trimming took 4 bases from V and 0 from J, leaving 11 bases between them. The CDR3 length is 15 residues. Germline loops: CDR1 SGHDT, CDR2 YYEEEE. CDR3: CASSGGFSSYNEQFF. DNA for the CDR3: TGTGCCAGCAGCGGCGGCTTCAGCTCCTACAATGAGCAGTTCTTC.

The rearrangement joins TRBV7-9 to TRBJ1-4; TRBD1 matches at 9 bases. Trimming took 6 bases from V and 6 from J; bases not matched to a gene: 5. Germline values: CDR1 SEHNR, CDR2 FQNEAQ (reference sequence). The CDR3 loop spans 14 amino acids. The CDR3 nucleotides read TGTGCCAGCAGTCAGGACAGGGGTCATGAAAAACTGTTTTTT. It specifies CASSQDRGHEKLFF.

The rearrangement joins TRBV28 to TRBJ1-5; D not resolved. Germline-derived CDR1 and CDR2 are MDHEN and SYDVKM. The CDR3 consists of 13 residues. With 6 bases removed from V and 2 bases from J, the gap between germline ends came to 8 bases. CDR3 sequence reads: CASRLAGNQPQHF. DNA for the CDR3: TGTGCCAGCAGACTTGCGGGCAATCAGCCCCAGCATTTT.

The chain employs TRBV10-2 and TRBJ1-6; D gene unclear. This CDR3 is built from 16 residues. Trimming stripped 3 bases from V and 0 bases from J, with 9 bases between. The V gene's germline CDR1 is WSHSY and CDR2 SAAADI. The CDR3 sequence: CASSEGALSYNSPLHF. CDR3 bases: TGCGCCAGCAGTGAAGGCGCCCTCTCCTATAATTCACCCCTCCACTTT.

V gene TRBV3-1 (or the pseudogene TRBV3-2) combines with J gene TRBJ1-1, with 7 bases lining up with TRBD1. The trim removed 3 bases at V and 6 bases at J, leaving 4 bases unmatched. CDR1 LGHDT and CDR2 YNNKEL come from the germline V gene (reference sequence). The CDR3 covers 13 residues. This CDR3 is CASSHIDRAEAFF. The CDR3 region has the DNA TGTGCCAGCAGCCATATCGACAGGGCTGAAGCTTTCTTT.

The chain combines TRBV4-1 with TRBJ1-2, with D uncertain. There are 15 residues in the CDR3. Between the trimmed V and J ends, which lost 5 bases and 0 bases, there was a span of 13 bases. The V gene's germline CDR1 is MGHRA and CDR2 YSYEKL. CDR3 DNA sequence: TGCGCCAGCAGCGTTAACACAGCAGCTAACTATGGCTACACCTTC. Amino acids: CASSVNTAANYGYTF.

This sequence joins TRBV19 and TRBJ2-5; no firm D call. V was clipped by 2 bases and J by 3 bases, with 10 bases between them. Germline assignment: CDR1 LNHDA and CDR2 SQIVND (reference sequence). The CDR3 runs to 14 residues. Here the CDR3 DNA reads TGTGCCAGTAGTATATTTCCGCGTGAAGAGACCCAGTACTTC. This gives the protein CASSIFPREETQYF.

V gene TRBV7-6 combines with J gene TRBJ1-4; unclear D gene. Between the trimmed V and J ends, which lost 1 base and 0 bases, there was a span of 3 bases. Per the germline V gene, CDR1 is SGHVS and CDR2 is FNYEAQ. The length of the CDR3 is 14 residues. The chain's CDR3 is CASSLGATNEKLFF. The CDR3 DNA follows: TGTGCCAGCAGCTTAGGTGCAACTAATGAAAAACTGTTTTTT.

This rearrangement joins TRBV30 to TRBJ1-1; D is unclear. The germline V gene has CDR1 GTSNPN and CDR2 SVGIG (reference sequence). Trimming removed 3 bases from V and 3 bases from J, with 11 bases in between. The CDR3 loop spans 13 amino acids. The CDR3, as DNA: TGTGCCTGGAGCCGGCCTCCCGACACTGAAGCTTTCTTT. This codes for CAWSRPPDTEAFF.

The chain carries TRBV7-2 and TRBJ2-7; 8 bases agree with TRBD1. There are 13 residues in the CDR3. The junction had 5 bases not matched to a gene; V was cut back by 5 bases and J by 5 bases. Germline lookup yields CDR1 SGHTA and CDR2 FQGNSA. CDR3 region: CASSARQGNEQYF. The CDR3 DNA reads as TGTGCCAGCAGCGCACGACAGGGGAACGAGCAGTACTTC.

The rearrangement uses TRBV4-1 and TRBJ2-2, with 7 positions matching TRBD2. Germline CDR1 is MGHRA and CDR2 is YSYEKL. This CDR3 spans 14 amino acids. V shed 2 bases, J shed 6 bases, and the junction held 3 bases outside the gene matches. In DNA, the CDR3 is TGCGCCAGCAGCCAACGCGGGAGTGCCGGGGAGCTGTTTTTT. Translated, it gives CASSQRGSAGELFF.

The CDR3 bases are TGCGCCAGCAGTGAGTCTAGCGGGAACACAGATACGCAGTATTTT. Amino acid sequence: CASSESSGNTDTQYF. The chain joins TRBV10-1 to TRBJ2-3, with 8 bases identical to TRBD2. The CDR3 has 15 residues. The J segment lost 2 bases and the V segment lost 0 bases, leaving 1 base of the junction unmatched. Germline CDR1 reads WNHNN; CDR2 reads SYGVQD (reference sequence).

The count of this clone is one. The rearrangement joins TRBV28 to TRBJ1-5; no clear D gene. V shed 2 bases and J shed 6 bases, with 11 bases lying between them. This CDR3 has 14 amino acids. Germline CDR1 reads MDHEN; CDR2 reads SYDVKM. The CDR3: CASSLGQRSQPQHF. The CDR3 DNA follows: TGTGCCAGCAGTTTAGGTCAGAGAAGTCAGCCCCAGCATTTT.